This TCR beta chain was captured by sequencing in a study of blood T cell repertoires in COVID-19. The table came from immunoSEQ multiplex PCR; TCRdb's copy has only in-frame clones and leaves some out. The sample has some 100,000 clones; more than 75% are singletons. The CDR3 loop spans 15 amino acids. Per the germline V gene, CDR1 is SGDLS and CDR2 is YYNGEE. Trimming left V 6 bases short and J 0 bases short, with 10 bases between. The chain has TRBV9 and TRBJ2-6; weak D call: TRBD1 (5 bases). This clonotype was obtained from a woman older than 75 with active COVID-19. The sequenced sample was peripheral blood. The CDR3 coding sequence is TGTGCCAGCACACCCAGGGTCTCTGGGGCCAACGTCCTGACTTTC. Translation: CASTPRVSGANVLTF.